The source of this T cell receptor beta chain is a study of response to subunit inactivated influenza vaccine. Overall study findings and caveats: Each seasonal influenza vaccination, the authors suggested, recruits few new T cells.

The CDR3 consists of 16 residues. With 5 bases clipped from V and 4 bases from J, the junction kept 10 bases outside the gene matches. Germline V CDR1 and CDR2: MDHEN, SYDVKM. This clonotype was observed a handful of times. Its antigen remains unknown. TCRdb re-called the RT-PCR reads with MiXCR, one entry per CDR3 protein. The sample includes about 800,000 distinct CDR3 sequences, 21% of them seen just once. V usage is TRBV28 and J usage is TRBJ2-1; 8 bases align to TRBD2. The material sequenced was PBMCs from blood, taken more than 4 days after vaccination. This receptor was taken from a man in his fifties who received an inactivated influenza vaccine. The CDR3 spells CASSGLLAGSYNEQFF. The CDR3 DNA reads TGTGCCAGCAGTGGTCTCCTAGCGGGTAGTTACAATGAGCAGTTCTTC. Filled out from reference TRBV28 and TRBJ2-1, the complete variable domain reads DVKVTQSSRYLVKRTGEKVFLECVQDMDHENMFWYRQDPGLGLRLIYFSYDVKMKEKGDIPEGYSVSREKKERFSLILESASTNQTSMYLCASSGLLAGSYNEQFFGPGTRLTVL.